The 17 T cell receptor beta chains presented below share a single source sample, sequenced in a study of beta chain features in type 1 diabetes. Study outcomes and limitations: All four CD4+ subsets of Type 1 diabetes patients contained TCRB CDR3s that were moderately but significantly shorter.

Investigators reverse transcribed all isolated RNA, so they sequenced expressed TCRB transcripts. Profiling relied on immunoSEQ multiplex PCR, and the TCRdb table lists in-frame clones only, not all of them. The table has about 240,000 clones, approximately 13% seen once; the top ten hold about 0.02%. Antigens of these TCRs are unknown. Material: naive CD4+ T cells from blood. These receptors all stem from a man aged 30-40 years with type 1 diabetes.

This clone was counted between two and nine times. The chain uses TRBV5-4 and TRBJ2-3; 8 bases are shared with TRBD2. Germline V gene data show CDR1 as SGHNT and CDR2 as YYREEE (reference sequence). V dropped 7 bases and J dropped 2; count of bases not matched to a gene: 9. The CDR3 covers 15 residues. The CDR3 coding sequence is TGTGCCAGCTACGCGGGACTAGAGTTCACAGATACGCAGTATTTT. Translation gives CASYAGLEFTDTQYF.

The table lists this clone with a few counts. The chain combines TRBV7-2 with TRBJ2-1; 7 positions match TRBD2. Germline V gives CDR1 SGHTA, CDR2 FQGNSA. The CDR3 loop spans 15 amino acids. V trimming: 2 bases; J trimming: 6 bases; junction bases outside the gene matches: 7. CDR3 residues: CASSLTGGEGNEQFF. The CDR3 DNA reads TGTGCCAGCAGCTTAACGGGAGGAGAGGGCAATGAGCAGTTCTTC. Full variable domain (rest looked up from reference TRBV7-2 and TRBJ2-1): GAGVSQSPSNKVTEKGKDVELRCDPISGHTALYWYRQSLGQGLEFLIYFQGNSAPDKSGLPSDRFSAERTGGSVSTLTIQRTQQEDSAVYLCASSLTGGEGNEQFFGPGTRLTVL.

The J gene is TRBJ1-1, the V gene TRBV4-2; 7 nucleotides agree with TRBD1. Trimming cost V 3 bases and J 7 bases; bases outside gene matches: 8. CDR1 and CDR2 from the germline V gene are LGHNA and YNFKEQ. The CDR3 extends over 14 amino acids. CDR3 bases: TGTGCCAGCAGCCAGGAGGGGAACAGGGGTGAAGCTTTCTTT. It is translated as CASSQEGNRGEAFF.

This clone turned up a few times. CDR3: CASILQGHTDTQYF. The CDR3, as DNA: TGTGCCAGCATCCTACAGGGGCACACAGATACGCAGTATTTT. The chain employs TRBV2 and TRBJ2-3; TRBD1 agrees at 7 bases. This CDR3 contains 14 residues. Germline CDR1 SNHLY, CDR2 FYNNEI. V gave up 7 bases and J gave up 2 bases; unmatched junction bases: 6.

This clone was seen only a few times. The V and J genes are TRBV6-6 and TRBJ1-1; 10 positions match TRBD1. The length of the CDR3 is 15 residues. The ends lost 2 bases at V and 5 bases at J; junction bases unmatched: 5. Germline-derived CDR1 and CDR2 are MNHNY and SVGAGI (reference sequence). The CDR3 here is CASSYGQGGPTEAFF. The CDR3 DNA reads as TGTGCCAGCAGTTACGGACAGGGGGGCCCGACTGAAGCTTTCTTT.

This clone was observed a few times. The chain links TRBV7-9 to TRBJ2-7; 9 positions match TRBD1. The germline V gene encodes CDR1 SEHNR and CDR2 FQNEAQ (reference sequence). The CDR3 is 14 residues long. V lost 7 bases to trimming and J lost 6 bases; unmatched junction nucleotides: 10. The CDR3 DNA reads TGTGCCAGCATCCCGGGACAGGGTACTAGCGAGCAGTACTTC. Its protein is CASIPGQGTSEQYF.

This clone was found a few times. This chain uses TRBV11-2 with TRBJ1-5; D is unclear. The germline V gene has CDR1 SGHAT and CDR2 FQNNGV. There are 13 residues in the CDR3. The V end lost 0 bases, the J end lost 5 bases, and 5 bases lay between the germline ends. DNA for the CDR3: TGTGCCAGCAGCTTAGATCGGGATCAGCCCCAGCATTTT. This encodes CASSLDRDQPQHF.

This clone was seen a few times. V gene TRBV30 combines with J gene TRBJ1-6; 7 positions agree with TRBD1. The CDR3 totals 15 residues. V was pared by 2 bases and J by 3 bases, with 4 bases of the junction left unmatched. Germline CDR1 GTSNPN, CDR2 SVGIG (reference sequence). In nucleotides, the CDR3 is TGTGCCTGGAGTTCGCGACAGGGCTATAATTCACCCCTCCACTTT. This sequence encodes CAWSSRQGYNSPLHF.

J is TRBJ1-2 and V is TRBV5-1, with 8 bases lining up with TRBD1. Germline V gene sequence: CDR1 SGHRS, CDR2 YFSETQ. The junction had 5 bases not matched to a gene; V was cut back by 4 bases and J by 3 bases. The CDR3 loop spans 14 amino acids. CDR3 sequence reads: CASSRGQADYGYTF. Written as DNA, the CDR3 is TGCGCCAGCAGCAGGGGACAGGCGGACTATGGCTACACCTTC. The full variable domain, its missing parts supplied by reference TRBV5-1 and TRBJ1-2, is KAGVTQTPRYLIKTRGQQVTLSCSPISGHRSVSWYQQTPGQGLQFLFEYFSETQRNKGNFPGRFSGRQFSNSRSEMNVSTLELGDSALYLCASSRGQADYGYTFGSGTRLTVV.

This chain joins TRBV7-2 and TRBJ1-1; weak D call: TRBD1 (5 bases). V was pared by 1 base and J by 3 bases, with 12 bases between. Germline CDR1 and CDR2: SGHTA and FQGNSA. The CDR3 runs to 15 residues. Here the CDR3 reads CASSLVLGGYTEAFF. The CDR3 DNA reads as TGTGCCAGCAGCTTAGTTCTGGGGGGTTACACTGAAGCTTTCTTT.

This clone was observed a handful of times. This rearrangement joins TRBV5-1 to TRBJ2-3; D is perhaps TRBD1 (6 bases). CDR3 length equals 15 residues. Germline V gene sequence: CDR1 SGHRS, CDR2 YFSETQ. V was cut by 0 bases and J by 7 bases, with 15 bases left in between. DNA of the CDR3: TGCGCCAGCAGCTTGGGCTACAGGGCGCGCTATACGCAGTATTTT. It encodes CASSLGYRARYTQYF.

This clone was seen a handful of times. The sample carries other DNA sequences with the same CDR3. The chain links TRBV5-1 to TRBJ2-3; D gene uncertain. The length of the CDR3 is 14 residues. Between the trimmed V and J ends, which lost 0 bases and 4 bases, there was a span of 9 bases. Germline V gene lookup returns CDR1 SGHRS and CDR2 YFSETQ. The CDR3 region is CASSLAAEPDTQYF. The CDR3 DNA reads TGCGCCAGCAGCTTGGCCGCGGAGCCAGATACGCAGTATTTT.

This clone turned up a few times. This rearrangement joins TRBV18 to TRBJ2-2; possibly TRBD1 for D (5 bases). This CDR3 spans 14 amino acids. The V gene lost 0 bases and the J gene lost 6 bases, with 8 bases spanning the gap. Germline V gives CDR1 KGHSH, CDR2 LQKENI. In DNA, the CDR3 is TGTGCCAGCTCACCACCATTGGGGCCCGGGGAGCTGTTTTTT. Translation: CASSPPLGPGELFF.

This chain joins TRBV5-1 and TRBJ2-5, with 9 bases that match TRBD2. The germline CDR1 and CDR2 sequences are SGHRS and YFSETQ. The CDR3 covers 16 residues. The trim removed 4 bases at V and 0 bases at J, leaving 7 bases unmatched. CDR3 nucleotide sequence: TGCGCCAGCAGCAAGAGCGGGGGGCCCTACCAAGAGACCCAGTACTTC. This codes for CASSKSGGPYQETQYF.

This clone was seen only a few times. The chain combines TRBV15 with TRBJ1-5; 8 bases are a match to TRBD1. The CDR3 has 15 amino acids. CDR1 LNHNV and CDR2 YYDKDF come from the germline V gene (reference sequence). The junction had 6 bases not matched to a gene; V was cut back by 8 bases and J by 0 bases. The DNA for the CDR3 is TGTGCCACCCCTCTGGACAGGGCTAGCAATCAGCCCCAGCATTTT. Protein: CATPLDRASNQPQHF.

The V call is TRBV11-2, the J call TRBJ2-5, with D possibly TRBD1 on 5 matching bases. The CDR3 contains 11 residues. Germline values: CDR1 SGHAT, CDR2 FQNNGV. V was clipped by 4 bases and J by 5 bases, with 5 bases between them. CDR3 in amino acids: CASSWGETQYF. The CDR3 nucleotides read TGTGCCAGCAGCTGGGGCGAGACCCAGTACTTC.

This clone was seen a few times. V gene TRBV5-1 combines with J gene TRBJ1-5; D may be TRBD1 (5 bases). The CDR3 runs 14 residues. Germline V gives CDR1 SGHRS, CDR2 YFSETQ. Deletions cut 0 bases from V and 7 bases from J, with 11 bases between. CDR3 region: CASSLGSRGQPQHF. DNA of the CDR3: TGCGCCAGCAGCTTGGGATCTCGGGGGCAGCCCCAGCATTTT.